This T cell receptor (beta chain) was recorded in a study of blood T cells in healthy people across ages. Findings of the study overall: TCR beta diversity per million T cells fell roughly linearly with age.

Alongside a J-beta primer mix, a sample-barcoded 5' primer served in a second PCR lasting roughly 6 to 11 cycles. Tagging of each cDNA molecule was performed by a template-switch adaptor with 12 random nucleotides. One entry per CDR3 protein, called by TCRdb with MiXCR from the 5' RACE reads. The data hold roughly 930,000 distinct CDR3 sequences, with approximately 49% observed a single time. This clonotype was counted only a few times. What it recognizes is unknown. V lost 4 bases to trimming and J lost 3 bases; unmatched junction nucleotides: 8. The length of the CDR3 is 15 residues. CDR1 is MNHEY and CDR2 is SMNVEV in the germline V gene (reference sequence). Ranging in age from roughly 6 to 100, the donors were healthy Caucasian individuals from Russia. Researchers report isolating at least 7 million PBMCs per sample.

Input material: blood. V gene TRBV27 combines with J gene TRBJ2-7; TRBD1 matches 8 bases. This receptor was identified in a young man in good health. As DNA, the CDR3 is TGTGCCAGCAGTTGGGGACAGGCGGCCAACTACGAGCAGTACTTC. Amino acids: CASSWGQAANYEQYF.